This T cell receptor beta chain was recovered during a study of blood T cell repertoires in COVID-19. The repertoire was sequenced with immunoSEQ multiplex PCR; TCRdb's copy has only in-frame clones and lacks some. The profile shows 200,000 to 300,000 clones, 86% of them singletons. A few counts support this clone. The clonotype originates from a man aged 80 or over with acute or convalescent COVID-19. Sequencing input: peripheral blood.

The CDR3 here is CASGQGTGNQPQHF. Here the CDR3 DNA reads TGTGCCAGCGGACAGGGGACGGGCAATCAGCCCCAGCATTTT. V and J are TRBV7-9 and TRBJ1-5; 9 bases are shared with TRBD1. The CDR3 spans 14 residues. Germline V gene data show CDR1 as SEHNR and CDR2 as FQNEAQ (reference sequence). The V gene end was trimmed by 8 bases and the J gene end by 2 bases; junction bases not matched to a gene: 4.